This T cell receptor beta chain was sequenced for a study of cytomegalovirus exposure and HLA in healthy donors. Study-wide background: From 150 million to 200 million T cells, an earlier analysis saw approximately 120 million unique TCR beta sequences. Study observations and caveats: An analysis done earlier found most TCR beta V segments productive about 87% or about 30% of the time. Associated with cytomegalovirus, according to the listing, were 150 to 200 TCR beta chains.

Germline V gene data show CDR1 as SGHAT and CDR2 as FQNNGV. The CDR3 is made up of 15 amino acids. The trim removed 4 bases at V and 3 bases at J, leaving 2 bases unmatched. Comment on this clone: Antigen: not known.

The PCR had 60 Vbeta and 13 Jbeta primers. Measured with immunoSEQ multiplex PCR; TCRdb has only the in-frame clones, and not every one. The table shows around 200,000 clones, with almost 80% occurring only once. This clonotype was sampled from a woman under 30 in good health and CMV-seronegative. The rearrangement links TRBV11-2 to TRBJ2-1; 11 nucleotides align to TRBD2. The sequencing input was PBMCs. The CDR3 coding sequence is TGTGCCAGCAGCTCCGGGACTAGCGGCTACAATGAGCAGTTCTTC. Amino acids: CASSSGTSGYNEQFF.